A single sample gave rise to the 7 T cell receptor beta chains below, sequenced in a study of shared clonotypes between healthy human individuals. Naive CD8 isolation took CD45RO-negative cells positively selected for CCR7 and excluded terminally differentiated effector memory CD45RA+ cells. Profiling relied on immunoSEQ multiplex PCR, and the TCRdb table lists in-frame clones only, not all of them. The data show about 2.2 million clones, with just under 95% seen just once and approximately 1.6% held by the top ten. Specimen: naive CD8+ T cells from PBMCs. The receptors come from a man between 18 and 35 years old in good health. Some clones in this sample may be carry-over from other donors' samples.

As concerns this clone: Other DNA sequences in this sample translate to the same CDR3. This chain joins TRBV9 and TRBJ1-5; 10 positions match TRBD1. Germline CDR1 reads SGDLS; CDR2 reads YYNGEE. The CDR3 contains 14 residues. Trimming at V came to 0 bases and at J to 6 bases, leaving 0 bases not matched to a gene. The CDR3 loop reads CASSVGDRGQPQHF. CDR3 nucleotide sequence: TGTGCCAGCAGCGTAGGGGACAGGGGTCAGCCCCAGCATTTT. Looking up the rest from reference TRBV9 and TRBJ1-5 gives the full variable domain: DSGVTQTPKHLITATGQRVTLRCSPRSGDLSVYWYQQSLDQGLQFLIQYYNGEERAKGNILERFSAQQFPDLHSELNLSSLELGDSALYFCASSVGDRGQPQHFGDGTRLSIL.

Turning to this clone: Distinct nucleotide sequences in the sample also encode this CDR3. V and J are TRBV9 and TRBJ1-1, with D possibly matching TRBD1 (6 bases). Germline V gives CDR1 SGDLS, CDR2 YYNGEE. V lost 0 bases, J lost 0 bases, and 9 bases lay in between. The CDR3 extends over 15 amino acids. This CDR3 reads CASSVGPGVNTEAFF. In nucleotides, the CDR3 is TGTGCCAGCAGCGTAGGTCCAGGGGTGAACACTGAAGCTTTCTTT.

The chain combines TRBV28 with TRBJ2-1, with 8 bases lining up with TRBD2. This CDR3 contains 15 residues. The V and J ends lost 2 bases and 3 bases, in that order; junction bases with no gene match: 3. Germline CDR1 and CDR2: MDHEN and SYDVKM. As DNA, the CDR3 is TGTGCCAGCAGTTTACGCGGGAGGTTCTACAATGAGCAGTTCTTC. Residues: CASSLRGRFYNEQFF.

About this clone itself: Other DNA sequences in this sample translate to the same CDR3. V usage is TRBV7-9 and J usage is TRBJ2-7, with 7 bases matching TRBD1. The V and J ends lost 7 bases and 0 bases, in that order; junction bases with no gene match: 3. CDR1 and CDR2 from the germline V gene are SEHNR and FQNEAQ (reference sequence). The CDR3 is made up of 13 amino acids. The CDR3 DNA reads TGTGCCAGCACGGGACAGAGCTCCTACGAGCAGTACTTC. Translated, it gives CASTGQSSYEQYF. Full variable domain (rest looked up from reference TRBV7-9 and TRBJ2-7): DTGVSQNPRHKITKRGQNVTFRCDPISEHNRLYWYRQTLGQGPEFLTYFQNEAQLEKSRLLSDRFSAERPKGSFSTLEIQRTEQGDSAMYLCASTGQSSYEQYFGPGTRLTVT.

This rearrangement joins TRBV2 to TRBJ2-1; no firm D call. Trimming stripped 3 bases from V and 2 bases from J, with 8 bases between. The germline V gene encodes CDR1 SNHLY and CDR2 FYNNEI. The length of the CDR3 is 14 residues. CDR3 nucleotide sequence: TGTGCCAGCAGTGAGGGTGGCCCCTACAATGAGCAGTTCTTC. It encodes CASSEGGPYNEQFF. Combining the CDR3 with reference TRBV2 and TRBJ2-1 gives the whole variable domain EPEVTQTPSHQVTQMGQEVILRCVPISNHLYFYWYRQILGQKVEFLVSFYNNEISEKSEIFDDQFSVERPDGSNFTLKIRSTKLEDSAMYFCASSEGGPYNEQFFGPGTRLTVL.

This chain links TRBV4-2 with TRBJ2-3; 7 positions agree with TRBD1. The CDR3 consists of 15 residues. Germline CDR1 and CDR2: LGHNA and YNFKEQ. Trimming took 2 bases from V and 4 from J; bases not matched to a gene: 6. The CDR3 protein is CASSQPTGLSDTQYF. CDR3 DNA sequence: TGTGCCAGCAGCCAACCGACAGGGCTCTCAGATACGCAGTATTTT.

The chain has TRBV30 and TRBJ2-7; D unresolved. Germline CDR1 and CDR2: GTSNPN and SVGIG (reference sequence). The CDR3 consists of 13 residues. With 3 bases removed from V and 1 base from J, the gap between germline ends came to 10 bases. CDR3 bases: TGTGCCTGGAGGGCCCCAGTGTCCTACGAGCAGTACTTC. Translating it yields CAWRAPVSYEQYF.